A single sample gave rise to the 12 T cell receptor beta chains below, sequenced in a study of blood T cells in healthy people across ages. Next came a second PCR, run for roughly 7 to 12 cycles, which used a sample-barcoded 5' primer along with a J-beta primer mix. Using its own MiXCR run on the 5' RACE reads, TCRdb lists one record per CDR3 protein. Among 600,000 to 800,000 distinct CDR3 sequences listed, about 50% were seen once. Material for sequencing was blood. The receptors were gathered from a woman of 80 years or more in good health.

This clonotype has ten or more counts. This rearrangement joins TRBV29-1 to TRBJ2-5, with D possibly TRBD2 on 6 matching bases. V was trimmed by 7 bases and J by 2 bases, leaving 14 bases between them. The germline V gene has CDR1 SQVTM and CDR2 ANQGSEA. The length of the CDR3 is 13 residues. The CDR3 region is CSAAGGNQETQYF. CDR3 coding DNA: TGCAGCGCGGCCGGGGGTAATCAAGAGACCCAGTACTTC.

The CDR3 region has the DNA TGTGCCGGCTCACAGGGGACTGGCTACACCTTC. This encodes CAGSQGTGYTF. The rearrangement links TRBV30 to TRBJ1-2; 7 bases agree with TRBD1. The germline gives CDR1 GTSNPN, CDR2 SVGIG (reference sequence). This CDR3 is 11 amino acids long. J lost 7 bases, V lost 8 bases, and 7 bases had no gene match.

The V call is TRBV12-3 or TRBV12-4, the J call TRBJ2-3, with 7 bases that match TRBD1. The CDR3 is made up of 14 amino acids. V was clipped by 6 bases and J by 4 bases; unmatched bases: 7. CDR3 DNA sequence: TGTGCCAGCAGGTCCAGGGGGAGAGCAGATACGCAGTATTTT. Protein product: CASRSRGRADTQYF.

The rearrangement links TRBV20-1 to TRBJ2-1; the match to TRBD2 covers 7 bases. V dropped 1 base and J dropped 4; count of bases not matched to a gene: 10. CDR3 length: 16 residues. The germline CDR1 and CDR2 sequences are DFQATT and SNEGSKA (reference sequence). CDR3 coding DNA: TGCAGTGCTAGAGCCCCGGGACGAGCGGGATACAATGAGCAGTTCTTC. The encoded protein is CSARAPGRAGYNEQFF.

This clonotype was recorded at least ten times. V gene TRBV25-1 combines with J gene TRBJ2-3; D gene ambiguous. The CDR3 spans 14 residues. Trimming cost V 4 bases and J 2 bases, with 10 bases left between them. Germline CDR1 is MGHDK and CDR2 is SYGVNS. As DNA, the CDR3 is TGTGCCAGCAGTGGAGGACGACTCACAGATACGCAGTATTTT. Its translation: CASSGGRLTDTQYF.

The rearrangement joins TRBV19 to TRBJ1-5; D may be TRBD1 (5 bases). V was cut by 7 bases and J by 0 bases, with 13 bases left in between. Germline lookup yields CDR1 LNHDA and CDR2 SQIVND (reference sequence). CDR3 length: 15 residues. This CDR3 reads CASNGEGYSNQPQHF. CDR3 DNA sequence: TGTGCCAGTAACGGGGAGGGGTATAGCAATCAGCCCCAGCATTTT.

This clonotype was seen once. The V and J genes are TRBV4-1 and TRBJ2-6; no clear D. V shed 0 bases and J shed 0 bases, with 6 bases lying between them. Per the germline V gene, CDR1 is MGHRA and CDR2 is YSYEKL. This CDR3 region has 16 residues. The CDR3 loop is CASSQDLLSGANVLTF. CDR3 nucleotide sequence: TGCGCCAGCAGCCAAGATCTGCTCTCTGGGGCCAACGTCCTGACTTTC.

CDR3 DNA: TGTGCCAGCAGCGGAACGGTTAGGAATGAGCAGTTCTTC. This sequence encodes CASSGTVRNEQFF. The V and J genes are TRBV5-5 and TRBJ2-1; unclear D gene. Trimming removed 4 bases from V and 7 bases from J, with 12 bases in between. Germline CDR1 SGHKS, CDR2 YYEKEE (reference sequence). This CDR3 spans 13 amino acids.

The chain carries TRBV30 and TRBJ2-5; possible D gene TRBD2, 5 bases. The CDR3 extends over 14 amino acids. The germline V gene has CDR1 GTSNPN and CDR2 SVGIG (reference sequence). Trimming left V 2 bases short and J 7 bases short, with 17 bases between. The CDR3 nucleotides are TGTGCCTGGAGTCAGAATAGCGTACGCGGGACCCAGTACTTC. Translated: CAWSQNSVRGTQYF.

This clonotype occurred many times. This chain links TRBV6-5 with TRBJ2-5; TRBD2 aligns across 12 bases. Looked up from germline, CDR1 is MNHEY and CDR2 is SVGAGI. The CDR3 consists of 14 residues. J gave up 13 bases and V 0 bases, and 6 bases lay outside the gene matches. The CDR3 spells CASSYSILAGGTYF. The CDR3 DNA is TGTGCCAGCAGTTACTCGATACTAGCGGGGGGTACGTACTTC.

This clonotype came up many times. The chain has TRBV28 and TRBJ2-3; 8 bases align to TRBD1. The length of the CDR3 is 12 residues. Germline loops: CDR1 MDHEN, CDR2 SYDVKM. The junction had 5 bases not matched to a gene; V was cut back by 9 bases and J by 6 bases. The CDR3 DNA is TGTGCCAGTGGACAGGGAGGCGATACGCAGTATTTT. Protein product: CASGQGGDTQYF.

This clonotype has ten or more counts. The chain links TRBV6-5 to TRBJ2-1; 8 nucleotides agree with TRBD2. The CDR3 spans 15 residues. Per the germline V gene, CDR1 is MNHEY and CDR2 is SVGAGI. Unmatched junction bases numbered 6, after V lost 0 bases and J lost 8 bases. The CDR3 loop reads CASSYSGLASDEQFF. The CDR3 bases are TGTGCCAGCAGTTACTCTGGACTAGCTAGCGATGAGCAGTTCTTC.